This T cell receptor beta chain was identified in a study of cytomegalovirus exposure and HLA in healthy donors listed by TCRdb under 2017. Study-level background: In an earlier analysis of approximately 500 of the donors, under 300 Gb of sequence data and 90 million to 120 million unique TCR beta sequences from about 179 million T cells were reported. All discovery cohort repertoires had been generated using a single sequencing platform. The T cell repertoires of under 700 subjects were profiled by immunosequencing and related to cytomegalovirus serostatus. A later analysis re-examined previously published TCR beta repertoires from more than 600 donors and added high-resolution HLA genotyping to investigate patterns of TCR occurrence. The number of typed donors differed by locus: about 629-630 for A, B, C, DRB1 and DQB1; approximately 520 for DQA1; fewer than 610 for DPA1; and roughly 450 for DPB1. An earlier analysis of around 640 of the donors used high-throughput TCR beta sequencing to judge whether each TCR beta V gene segment behaved as functional or pseudogenic. A separate validation cohort of approximately 130 different subjects was used in addition to the approximately 700-subject first cohort. The later analysis used no new phenotypic data to find candidate immune exposures, relying instead on TCR beta sequences and their occurrence across donors. Among under 450 genotyped donors of the cohort, an average of approximately 240,000 unique TCR beta nucleotide sequences were sequenced per donor, around 20% of them non-productive. In a later genetic analysis, genome-wide SNP genotypes for 398 of the 666 donors were used, and that subset was treated as a discovery cohort. The study was designed to test whether signatures of past pathogen exposure could be identified by cataloging public T cell receptors. HLA typing included class I and class II loci at four-digit resolution. High-throughput TCR immunosequencing, statistical association of individual TCRs with disease status, and machine learning were combined to predict cytomegalovirus infection status. An early release that covered several hundred HLA-typed donors contained approximately 300 gigabases of sequencing data and 70 million to 100 million unique TCR sequences. Because of strong linkage in the cohort, five DR-DQ haplotypes were treated as single units for association and clustering. The genetic ancestry cluster associated with self-reported Caucasian donors included about 84% of the approximately 410 genotyped donors. Donor age, sex, ethnicity and CMV serostatus were collected together with the repertoire data. Overall study outcomes, separate from this receptor: In a later genetic analysis, a missense DCLRE1C variant was associated with V-gene and J-gene trimming of TCR beta chains, and the association was replicated in an independent cohort. The 87-base-pair reads could not distinguish some IMGT-functional V segments, including TRBV6-2 and TRBV6-3, so those segments were excluded. Roughly uniform sequencing depth across donors was assumed in presence/absence analyses, although this assumption may not hold. Broadly in line with IMGT annotations, most TCR beta V segments showed up in productive rearrangements about 87% or about 30% of the time in an earlier analysis of a few hundred of the donors. Assigning TCR associations to individual alleles was difficult when HLA alleles, especially DR and DQ, strongly co-occurred. In a later analysis, most CMV-associated TCR beta chains were found to appear HLA-restricted, with HLA associations seemingly driven largely by CMV exposure. A further reported finding was that TCR beta sequences accurately predicted the HLA-A and HLA-B alleles for most subjects in the first cohort. The authors suggested that the approach could potentially be extended to other disease states and immunological phenotypes. Because counts were too low, seventeen rarely observed V segments, including chromosome 9 orphons, were left out of the earlier analysis of 587 of the donors. In a later analysis, TCR association rates were found to vary across HLA loci, with the most associated TCRs seen for DRB1 alleles and the fewest for HLA-C alleles. A later analysis found that HLA-associated TCR beta chains were more clonally expanded and had lower generation probabilities than equally common non-associated chains. In the study, some 180 TCR beta chains were listed as associated with cytomegalovirus. In vitro tests confirmed that a few of the cytomegalovirus-associated TCR beta chains recognize cytomegalovirus antigens. Cytomegalovirus status was reported to be diagnosed by the classifier with high specificity and sensitivity in both the original and validation cohorts. According to a later genetic analysis, donors in an Asian-associated ancestry cluster had fewer N-insertions in productive TCRs than the roughly 670-donor mean. A later analysis reported that several top co-occurrence clusters appeared linked to parvovirus B19, influenza, CMV and Epstein-Barr virus. Most TCR sequences were seen in very few donors, while some public TCRs were found in many individuals. At a false discovery rate of 0.05, a later analysis linked some 17,000 TCR beta sequences to specific HLA alleles. Linkage disequilibrium might explain the correlated functional status among segregating V segments, but an unknown experimental factor could not be excluded. CMV serostatus was the only immune exposure information available for the cohort. This cohort had only TCR beta chains sequenced, and the lack of alpha or paired-chain data limited which features could be detected. Because HLA typing was unavailable for some donors at each locus, only the typed subset was used in association tests. A cluster of highly shared sequence variants was judged likely to be a technical artifact of the sequencing pipeline.

Library construction relied on the immunoSEQ multiplex PCR assay. For the multiplex PCR, a mixture combining 60 forward primers for TCR Vbeta segments and 13 reverse primers for TCR Jbeta segments was used. The CDR3 region of rearranged TCR beta genes was amplified from genomic DNA with a multiplex PCR assay. The Illumina HiSeq System was used to sequence the amplified TCR beta libraries as 87-base-pair reads. For the original study's pipeline: In a later analysis, 77 million or so unique TCR beta chains were counted across the 500 to 850 repertoires, and about 10 million of these chains were shared by at least two donors. Raw reads were error-corrected and collapsed into unique sequences with a nearest-neighbor algorithm that merged closely related sequences to remove PCR and sequencing errors. Alignment of CDR3 sequences to IMGT reference sequences was used to assign V, D and J gene segments. For a sequence to be retained, at least a six-nucleotide match to both a V gene segment and a J gene segment was required. A rearrangement counted as productive if the CDR3 had no stop codons and remained in frame with V and J, and every other rearrangement counted as non-productive. Following IMGT convention, CDR3 was defined as the stretch from the second conserved V-encoded cysteine up to the conserved J-encoded phenylalanine. The earlier analysis of more than 450 of the donors excluded sequences that lacked an unambiguous match to a single V gene segment. In an earlier analysis of 587 of the donors, V segments were called functional above 56.7% productive rearrangements and were called segregating when the between-donor standard deviation exceeded 5%. A statistical classification framework was built for diagnosing cytomegalovirus status from the catalog of TCR beta chain sequences. In a later analysis, TCR nucleotide sequences were compared against IMGT/GENE-DB human TR gene sequences so that V and J genes could be assigned. Using the TCRdist pipeline, a later analysis assigned CDR3 sequences along with most-parsimonious VDJ recombination scenarios. In a later analysis, each TCR beta chain was defined by its CDR3 amino acid sequence together with its V-gene family, and reads without a unique V-gene family were excluded. As a way to deal with suspected cross-contamination and a sequencing artifact, a later analysis dropped 592 nucleotide sequences that were highly shared and had low generation probability. A later analysis calculated a clonal expansion index for each public chain from normalized within-repertoire ranks of inferred template counts. In a later analysis, generation probabilities were computed with a VDJ recombination model fitted to out-of-frame rearrangements, and the resulting probabilities were checked against IGoR. A later analysis scored TCR-TCR, TCR-HLA and TCR-CMV co-occurrence with hypergeometric tests, applying a repertoire-size bias correction to TCR pairs. False discovery rates were estimated in a later analysis by permuting HLA or CMV assignments 20 times. In a later analysis, co-occurring TCRs were grouped using DBSCAN, with TCRdist sequence similarity added in when clustering inside HLA-allele-positive subsets. Co-occurrence clustering excluded repertoires with fewer than 30,000 or more than 120,000 public chains, plus five with anomalous nucleotide sharing. Here the immuneACCESS table is served through TCRdb, limited to in-frame sequences with V and J called. Missing clones are a known gap in these copies; in checked studies unresolved V genes cover under half, and the rest lacks a known reason. V and J calls and clone size are as listed in that table; D and trimming were resolved from the DNA. Across this sample there are under 200,000 clones, with roughly 85% seen only once. The ten largest clones represent about 1.7% of the sample.

The cohort was made up of 666 healthy bone marrow donors. All cohort members were sampled while nominally healthy, although unrecorded immune exposures were likely present. The donor tested CMV seronegative, placing the donor among the approximately 360 seronegative members of the cohort. A peripheral blood sample was provided by each donor, and peripheral blood mononuclear cells were used for TCR beta sequencing. Genomic DNA extraction from the blood cell samples was performed with the Qiagen DNeasy Blood Extraction Kit. As to this clone: Its antigen has not been determined. Base qualities are not recorded, but no much larger clone differs from it by a single base.

Looking up the germline V gene yields CDR1 SQVTM and CDR2 ANQGSEA. V gives up 4 bases and J gives up 3 bases, and the segment between their germline ends measures 12 bases. The CDR3 runs 13 residues from the cysteine to the phenylalanine. The DNA shown is the 39-base CDR3, in frame from base 1. Recombination connected TRBV29-1 to TRBJ1-2; no D gene call is confident. The TCR was taken from a woman younger than 35 in good health and CMV-seronegative. The specimen sequenced was PBMCs. This receptor carries the CDR3 CSVVSSNYYGYTF. The DNA is TGCAGCGTTGTGTCTAGCAACTACTATGGCTACACCTTC.